The entry below gives a single TCR beta chain sequence along with its context. The target antigen is unknown. This sample is part of a study of shared clonotypes between healthy human individuals. General study findings and limits: Sorted-subset samples were not fully sequenced, rarefaction indicated.

Healthy HIV-negative adults with no recent acute infections or vaccinations were recruited as donors. Clones were read by immunoSEQ multiplex PCR, and TCRdb kept only the in-frame ones, dropping some. The top ten clones hold roughly 0.4% of a sample with approximately 1,500,000 clones, about 98% of them seen once. Germline CDR1 is MNHEY and CDR2 is SMNVEV (reference sequence). The CDR3 has 15 amino acids. The V gene end was trimmed by 5 bases and the J gene end by 7 bases; junction bases not matched to a gene: 8. The rearrangement links TRBV27 to TRBJ2-1, with 10 bases identical to TRBD2. Sequenced: naive CD4+ T cells sorted from blood. Subset here: CD45RA+ positively selected. The receptor was derived from a young man in good health. This chain's CDR3 is CASSASGRGRNEQFF. CDR3 nucleotides: TGTGCCAGCAGTGCTAGCGGGAGAGGTAGAAATGAGCAGTTCTTC.